What follows describes a single TCR beta chain. This sample is drawn from a study of blood T cell repertoires in COVID-19. The wider study: Samples representing acute and convalescent COVID-19 were sourced from the United States, Italy and Spain. The cDNA or gDNA used as material had been derived from T cells, B-cell-depleted T cells, or PBMCs.

Source study methods: Reference gene primer amplification in the assay estimated nucleated cell counts. The table came from immunoSEQ multiplex PCR; TCRdb's copy has only in-frame clones and leaves some out. Clonal size and the V and J genes are those of that table, whereas D and trimming came from the DNA. This sample has under 150,000 clones, with just under 85% found just once. Trimming removed 6 bases at V and 4 bases at J, with 13 bases between. This CDR3 contains 14 residues. Germline V gene sequence: CDR1 MNHEY, CDR2 SVGAGI. The TCR comes from a middle-aged woman with active or convalescent COVID-19. This chain uses TRBV6-5 with TRBJ1-5; tentative D call: TRBD1 (6 bases). Sequencing used peripheral blood. CDR3 residues: CASRQTGRNQPQHF. As DNA, the CDR3 is TGTGCCAGCAGACAAACAGGGCGAAATCAGCCCCAGCATTTT.